This T cell receptor beta chain stems from a study of T-cell reconstitution after alpha-beta-depleted transplantation in children. From germline, CDR1 is SQVTM and CDR2 ANQGSEA. With 3 bases clipped from V and 4 bases from J, the junction kept 13 bases outside the gene matches. This CDR3 has 16 residues. The authors prepared the TCRbeta library with unique molecular identifiers. TCRdb ran MiXCR on the PCR reads and lists one entry per CDR3 protein. There are 490,000 or so distinct CDR3 sequences in the sample; about an eighth occur only once, and roughly 5.4% lies in the top ten. The sequenced sample was PBMCs from the stem cell graft donor, obtained from the stem cell graft. This chain uses TRBV29-1 with TRBJ1-2, with 8 nucleotides matching TRBD1. The clonotype was recovered from a human donor who donated a stem cell graft to a child with combined immunodeficiency. This chain's CDR3 is CSVEGQDFVPGYGYTF. The DNA of the CDR3 is TGCAGCGTTGAGGGACAGGATTTTGTTCCAGGCTATGGCTACACCTTC.